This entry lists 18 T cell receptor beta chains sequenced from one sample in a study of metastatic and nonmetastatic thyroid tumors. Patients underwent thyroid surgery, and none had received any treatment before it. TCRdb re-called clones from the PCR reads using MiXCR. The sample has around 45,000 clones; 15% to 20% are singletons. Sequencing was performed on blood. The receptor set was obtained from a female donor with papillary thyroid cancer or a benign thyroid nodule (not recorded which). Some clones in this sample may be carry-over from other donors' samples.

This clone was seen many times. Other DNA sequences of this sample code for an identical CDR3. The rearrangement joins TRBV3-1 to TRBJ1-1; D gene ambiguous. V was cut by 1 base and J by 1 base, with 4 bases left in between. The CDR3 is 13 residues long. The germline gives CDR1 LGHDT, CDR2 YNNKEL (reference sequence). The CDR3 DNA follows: TGTGCCAGCAGCCAAGTCCAGAACACTGAAGCTTTCTTT. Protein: CASSQVQNTEAFF. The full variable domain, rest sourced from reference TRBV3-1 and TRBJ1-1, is DTAVSQTPKYLVTQMGNDKSIKCEQNLGHDTMYWYKQDSKKFLKIMFSYNNKELIINETVPNRFSPKSPDKAHLNLHINSLELGDSAVYFCASSQVQNTEAFFGQGTRLTVV.

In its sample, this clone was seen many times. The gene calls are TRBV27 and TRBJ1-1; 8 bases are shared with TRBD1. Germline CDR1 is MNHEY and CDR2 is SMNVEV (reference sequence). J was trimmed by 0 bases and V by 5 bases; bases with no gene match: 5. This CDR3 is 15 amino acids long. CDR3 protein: CASSRIRGLNTEAFF. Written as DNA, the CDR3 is TGTGCCAGCAGTCGTATCAGGGGGCTGAACACTGAAGCTTTCTTT.

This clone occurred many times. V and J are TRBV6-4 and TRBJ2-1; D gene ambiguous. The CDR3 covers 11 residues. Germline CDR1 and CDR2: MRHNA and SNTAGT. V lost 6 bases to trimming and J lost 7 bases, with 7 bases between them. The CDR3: CASRGFNEQFF. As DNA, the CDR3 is TGTGCCAGCAGAGGGTTTAATGAGCAGTTCTTC.

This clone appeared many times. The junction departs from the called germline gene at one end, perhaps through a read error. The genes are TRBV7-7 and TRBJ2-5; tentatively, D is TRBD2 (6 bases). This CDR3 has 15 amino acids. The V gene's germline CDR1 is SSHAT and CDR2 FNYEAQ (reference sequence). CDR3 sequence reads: CASSLVSGGGETQYF. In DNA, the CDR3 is TGTGCTAGCAGCTTAGTTAGCGGAGGCGGGGAGACCCAGTACTTC.

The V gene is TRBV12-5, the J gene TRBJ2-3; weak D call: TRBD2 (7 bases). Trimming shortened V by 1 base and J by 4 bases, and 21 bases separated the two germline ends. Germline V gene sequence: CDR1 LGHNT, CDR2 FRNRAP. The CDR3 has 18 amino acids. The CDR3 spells CASGLGTGSGIFPDTQYF. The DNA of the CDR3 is TGTGCTAGTGGTTTGGGCACAGGGAGCGGGATCTTCCCAGATACGCAGTATTTT.

CDR3 sequence (DNA): TGTGCCAGCAGTTACGGACAACCGAGACAGGGCAAGAACACTGAAGCTTTCTTT. This gives the protein CASSYGQPRQGKNTEAFF. The rearrangement links TRBV6-6 to TRBJ1-1, with TRBD1 matching 7 bases. Germline CDR1 is MNHNY and CDR2 is SVGAGI (reference sequence). This CDR3 comprises 18 residues. Unmatched junction bases numbered 13, after V lost 2 bases and J lost 1 base.

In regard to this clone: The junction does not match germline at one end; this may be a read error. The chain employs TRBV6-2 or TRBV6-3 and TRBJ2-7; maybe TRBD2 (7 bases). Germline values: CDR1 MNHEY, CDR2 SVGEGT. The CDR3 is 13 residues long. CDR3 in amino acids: CASITPGDYEQCF. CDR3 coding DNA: TGTGCCAGCATTACCCCAGGGGACTACGAGCAGTGCTTC.

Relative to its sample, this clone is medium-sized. The CDR3 reads CASSRYTGGSYNEQFF. CDR3 in DNA: TGTGCCAGCAGTAGATATACAGGGGGGTCCTACAATGAGCAGTTCTTC. This chain uses TRBV6-1 with TRBJ2-1; 8 nucleotides align to TRBD1. Looked up from germline, CDR1 is MNHNS and CDR2 is SASEGT. Trimming at V came to 5 bases and at J to 1 base, leaving 7 bases not matched to a gene. The CDR3 runs 16 residues.

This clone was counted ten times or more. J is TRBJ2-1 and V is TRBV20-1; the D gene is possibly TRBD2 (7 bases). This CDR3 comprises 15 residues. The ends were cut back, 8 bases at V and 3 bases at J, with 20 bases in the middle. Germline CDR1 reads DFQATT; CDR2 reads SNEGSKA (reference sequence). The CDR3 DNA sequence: TGCAGTTCTCTTAGGGGGGGAGCGGTCTACAATGAGCAGTTCTTC. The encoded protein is CSSLRGGAVYNEQFF.

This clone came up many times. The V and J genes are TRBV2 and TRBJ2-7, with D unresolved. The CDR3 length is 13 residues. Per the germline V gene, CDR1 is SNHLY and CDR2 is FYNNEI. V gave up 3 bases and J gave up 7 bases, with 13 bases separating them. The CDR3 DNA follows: TGTGCCAGCAGTGACCAATTAGGGTGGGAGCAGTACTTC. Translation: CASSDQLGWEQYF.

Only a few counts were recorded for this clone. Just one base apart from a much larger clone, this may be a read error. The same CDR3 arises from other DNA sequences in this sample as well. CDR3 residues: CASSFLVTGELFF. For the CDR3, the DNA is TGTGCCAGCAGCTTCCTGGTAACCGGGGAGCTGTTCTTT. The rearrangement uses TRBV7-3 and TRBJ2-2, with a possible D match to TRBD2 (5 bases). The germline V gene has CDR1 SGHTA and CDR2 FQGTGA. CDR3 length: 13 residues.

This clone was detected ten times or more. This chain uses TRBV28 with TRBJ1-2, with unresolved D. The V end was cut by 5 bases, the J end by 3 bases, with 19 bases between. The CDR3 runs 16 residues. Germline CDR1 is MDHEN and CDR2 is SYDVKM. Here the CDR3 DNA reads TGTGCCAGCAGTCCCCCCGGATCGATGCGGCACTATGGCTACACCTTC. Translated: CASSPPGSMRHYGYTF.

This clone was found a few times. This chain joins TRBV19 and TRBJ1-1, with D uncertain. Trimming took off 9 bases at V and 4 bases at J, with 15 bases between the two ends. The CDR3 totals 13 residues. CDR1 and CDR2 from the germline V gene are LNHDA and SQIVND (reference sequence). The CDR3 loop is CASLWGLGTEAFF. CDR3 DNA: TGTGCCAGCCTCTGGGGTTTAGGCACTGAAGCTTTCTTT. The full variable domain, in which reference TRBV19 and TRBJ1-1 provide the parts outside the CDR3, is DGGITQSPKYLFRKEGQNVTLSCEQNLNHDAMYWYRQDPGQGLRLIYYSQIVNDFQKGDIAEGYSVSREKKESFPLTVTSAQKNPTAFYLCASLWGLGTEAFFGQGTRLTVV.

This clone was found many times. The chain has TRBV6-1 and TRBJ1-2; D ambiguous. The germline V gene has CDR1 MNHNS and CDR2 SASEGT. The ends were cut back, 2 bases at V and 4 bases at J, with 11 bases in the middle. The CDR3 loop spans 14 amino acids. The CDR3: CASSEWDVSYGYTF. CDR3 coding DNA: TGTGCCAGCAGTGAATGGGATGTGAGCTATGGCTACACCTTC.

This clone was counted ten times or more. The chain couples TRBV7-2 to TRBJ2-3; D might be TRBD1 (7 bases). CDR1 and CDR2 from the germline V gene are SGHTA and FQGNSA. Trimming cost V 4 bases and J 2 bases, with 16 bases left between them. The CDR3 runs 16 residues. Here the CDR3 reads CASSSARQGLTDTQYF. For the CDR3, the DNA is TGTGCCAGCAGCTCAGCCCGACAGGGACTCACAGATACGCAGTATTTT.

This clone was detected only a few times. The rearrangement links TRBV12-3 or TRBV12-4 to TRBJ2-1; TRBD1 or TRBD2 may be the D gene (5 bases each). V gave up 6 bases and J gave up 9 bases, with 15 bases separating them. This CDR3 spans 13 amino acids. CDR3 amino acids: CASSRDQMGEQFF. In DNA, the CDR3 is TGTGCCAGCAGCCGGGACCAAATGGGTGAGCAGTTCTTC.

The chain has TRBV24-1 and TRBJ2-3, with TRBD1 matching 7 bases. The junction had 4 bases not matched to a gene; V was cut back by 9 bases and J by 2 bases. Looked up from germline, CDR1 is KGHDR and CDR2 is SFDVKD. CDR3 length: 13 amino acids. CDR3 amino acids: CATGGQITDTQYF. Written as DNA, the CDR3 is TGTGCCACCGGGGGACAGATCACAGATACGCAGTATTTT.

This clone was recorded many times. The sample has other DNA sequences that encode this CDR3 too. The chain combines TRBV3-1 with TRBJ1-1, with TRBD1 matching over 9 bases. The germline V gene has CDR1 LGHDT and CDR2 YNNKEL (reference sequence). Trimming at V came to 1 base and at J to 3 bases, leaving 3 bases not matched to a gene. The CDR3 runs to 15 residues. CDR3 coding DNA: TGTGCCAGCAGCCAAGGAGACAGGGGGTACACTGAAGCTTTCTTT. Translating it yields CASSQGDRGYTEAFF.